This is a list of T cell receptor beta chains from one sample in a study of shared clonotypes between healthy human individuals. Profiling relied on immunoSEQ multiplex PCR, and the TCRdb table lists in-frame clones only, not all of them. The sample lists approximately 1.4 million clones, around 98% seen once, with around 0.45% in the top ten. Sequenced sample: naive CD4+ T cells sorted from blood. These receptors originate from a man under 40 in good health. Each CDR3 is given without its conserved first and last residue. A D gene is named only where the DNA matches it firmly.

d_call j_call v_call cdr3_aa
TRBD1 TRBJ2-7 TRBV29-1 SVGGQGSYEQY
- TRBJ2-3 TRBV5-5 ASSPAPRVDTQY
- TRBJ1-2 TRBV11-2 ASSFRLEGYT
- TRBJ2-7 TRBV6-6 ASSPGSYEQY
- TRBJ2-7 TRBV28 ASSLVGAYEQY
TRBD2 TRBJ2-3 TRBV5-5 ASLEVAGRNTQY
TRBD2 TRBJ2-4 TRBV5-1 ASSLEIASGRVAKNIQY
- TRBJ1-1 TRBV19 AKGPLNTEAF
- TRBJ1-3 TRBV6-6 ASSWGGAKGNTIY
- TRBJ2-1 TRBV19 ASTPSGLFGEQF
- TRBJ1-1 TRBV6-5 ASSYGGVGETKAF
TRBD1 TRBJ2-7 TRBV5-5 ASSLAGTEVYEQY
- TRBJ2-7 TRBV6-6 ASGMTSYYEQY
- TRBJ1-4 TRBV7-9 ASSLGMAPATNEKLF
TRBD1 TRBJ2-5 TRBV6-5 ASSSWTGDETQY
- TRBJ2-2 TRBV14 ASSQDSVGTGELF
- TRBJ2-2 TRBV18 ASSPRATNTGELF
- TRBJ2-7 TRBV5-6 ASSFLTSYEQY
- TRBJ1-5 TRBV28 ASSFRSLLYQPQH
- TRBJ2-5 TRBV5-4 ASSLAGLETQY
- TRBJ1-2 TRBV5-8 ASSLDQGNYGYT
- TRBJ2-7 TRBV5-4 ASSLEAASYEQY
TRBD2 TRBJ2-7 TRBV28 ASRRLAGPYEQY
- TRBJ2-7 TRBV11-2 ASSSGKREQY
TRBD1 TRBJ2-1 TRBV27 ASKGEGQNEQF
TRBD1 TRBJ2-1 TRBV28 ASSLRSPGQGARGSYNEQF
TRBD2 TRBJ2-7 TRBV2 AIQTSGRQGEQY
- TRBJ2-7 TRBV5-4 ASSRDSHYEQY
TRBD2 TRBJ2-2 TRBV11-2 ASSFPVWGGSRSTGELF
- TRBJ1-1 TRBV9 ASSPDLNTEAF
- TRBJ2-2 TRBV4-1 ASSQAVAGVVTGELF
TRBD2 TRBJ2-7 TRBV7-9 ASSLGGGRGSYEQY